The 18 T cell receptor beta chains given below trace back to one sample, sequenced in a study of tumor-infiltrating lymphocytes in primary liver carcinoma. From approximately 550 ng of total RNA, TCR beta-specific cDNA was reverse-transcribed using a constant-region primer. Three nested multiplex PCR rounds, a slightly modified ARM-PCR, produced the libraries for TCR beta. TRBV1-TRBV30 forward and Cbeta reverse primers drove the first two approximately 11-cycle rounds. TCRdb passed the multiplex PCR reads through MiXCR, listing each CDR3 protein once. The sample lists about 190,000 distinct CDR3 sequences; about 82% were seen once. Starting material for RNA and DNA co-extraction consisted of roughly 20-34 mg of unsorted bulk tissue. Source material: tumor tissue from primary liver carcinoma. All receptors come from a man in his forties with primary liver carcinoma and hepatitis B virus infection.

This clonotype appeared a single time. One end of the junction does not line up with germline, which may come from a read error. This sequence joins TRBV12-3 or TRBV12-4 and TRBJ2-3; TRBD2 is a possible D gene (5 bases). The CDR3 is 14 amino acids. The CDR3 here is CGSRRGSASDTQYF. The CDR3 coding sequence is TGTGGCAGCAGGCGAGGGAGTGCCAGCGACACGCAGTATTTT.

This chain links TRBV29-1 with TRBJ2-7; D ambiguous. This CDR3 comprises 13 residues. The germline CDR1 and CDR2 sequences are SQVTM and ANQGSEA. Deletions cut 6 bases from V and 7 bases from J, with 19 bases between. CDR3 sequence (DNA): TGCAGCGTCGCCCCGACATGGCTCCATGAGCAGTACTTC. It codes for CSVAPTWLHEQYF.

This clonotype was picked up many times. This chain joins TRBV5-1 and TRBJ2-1; possible D gene TRBD1, 6 bases. This CDR3 has 14 residues. Germline CDR1 is SGHRS and CDR2 is YFSETQ. V shed 0 bases and J shed 7 bases, with 11 bases lying between them. Here the CDR3 DNA reads TGCGCCAGCAGCTTGGGGCCAGGGGTAAATGAGCAGTTCTTC. The encoded protein is CASSLGPGVNEQFF.

Concerning this clonotype: One base away lies a much larger clone, so this may be a sequencing read error. The V gene is TRBV5-1, the J gene TRBJ2-2; 7 positions agree with TRBD1. Germline assignment: CDR1 SGHRS and CDR2 YFSETQ. This CDR3 is built from 15 residues. In DNA form, the CDR3 reads TGCGCCAACAGCGGAACAGGGGCGAACACCGGGGAGCTGTTTTTT. The encoded protein is CANSGTGANTGELFF.

Details on this clonotype: A much larger clonotype is one base distant, so this may be a read error. V usage is TRBV6-5 and J usage is TRBJ2-3; the D is unclear. The CDR3 extends over 17 amino acids. The germline CDR1 and CDR2 sequences are MNHEY and SVGAGI. CDR3 sequence: CAGSSITLGPAVMAQYF. CDR3 coding DNA: TGTGCCGGCAGCTCAATCACGCTCGGCCCGGCTGTCATGGCGCAGTATTTT.

This clonotype was observed many times. A much larger clonotype is one base distant, so this may be a read error. The chain is built from TRBV11-2 and TRBJ2-4; D is undetermined. Germline V gene lookup returns CDR1 SGHAT and CDR2 FQNNGV. The CDR3 covers 14 residues. Written as DNA, the CDR3 is TGTGCCGGCAGCTTAGAAGGCTACAAAAACATTCAGTACTTC. Its translation is CAGSLEGYKNIQYF.

This chain links TRBV20-1 with TRBJ2-7; D may be TRBD1 (6 bases). V dropped 6 bases and J dropped 3 bases, with 24 bases sitting between them. The CDR3 length is 16 residues. The germline gives CDR1 DFQATT, CDR2 SNEGSKA (reference sequence). The CDR3 region has the DNA TGCAGTGCACGACACCAACAGGGAGTCCAATACTACGAGCAGTACTTC. Encoded protein: CSARHQQGVQYYEQYF.

CDR3 region: CASARSNEQFF. The DNA for the CDR3 is TGTGCCAGCGCCAGGAGCAATGAGCAGTTCTTC. The chain links TRBV12-3 or TRBV12-4 to TRBJ2-1, with D uncertain. There are 11 residues in the CDR3. V was shortened by 8 bases and J by 6 bases, with 8 bases between the two germline ends.

This clonotype is a singleton in its sample. A single base separates this from a much larger clone, so it may be a read error. This sequence joins TRBV5-1 and TRBJ1-1, with D possibly TRBD1 on 6 matching bases. CDR1 is SGHRS and CDR2 is YFSETQ in the germline V gene. The CDR3 runs to 15 residues. Trimming removed 6 bases at V and 1 base at J, with 16 bases between. DNA of the CDR3: TGCGCCAGCAACGACAGGCCGGGGTGGAACACTGAAGCTTTCTTT. It is translated as CASNDRPGWNTEAFF.

On this clonotype itself: One end of the junction varies from germline; a read error may be responsible. This CDR3 is CVSSLGNTGEKQFF. The CDR3 DNA reads TGTGTCAGCAGCTTAGGAAATACAGGCGAAAAGCAGTTCTTC. The chain joins TRBV7-9 to TRBJ2-1; possibly TRBD1 for D (5 bases). Per the germline V gene, CDR1 is SEHNR and CDR2 is FQNEAQ (reference sequence). The CDR3 is 14 residues long.

About this clonotype itself: An end of the junction does not agree with germline; a read error may underlie this. The rearrangement joins TRBV4-3 to TRBJ2-1; 7 nucleotides match TRBD1. Germline lookup yields CDR1 LGHNA and CDR2 YSLEER. This CDR3 has 16 amino acids. CDR3 residues: CASSQGVGGQYNEQFF. The CDR3 nucleotides are TGTGCCAGCAGCCAAGGTGTAGGGGGCCAGTACAATGAGCAGTTCTTC.

The genes are TRBV18 and TRBJ2-2; 8 bases line up with TRBD2. V lost 3 bases and J lost 0; bases outside the gene matches: 6. Germline CDR1 and CDR2: KGHSH and LQKENI. The CDR3 spans 17 residues. The CDR3 loop is CASSPQAGLANTGELFF. Here the CDR3 DNA reads TGTGCCAGCTCACCTCAAGCGGGACTAGCGAACACCGGGGAGCTGTTTTTT.

This clonotype was detected ten times or more. The chain carries TRBV28 and TRBJ2-7, with TRBD2 matching over 7 bases. The CDR3 covers 16 residues. Per the germline V gene, CDR1 is MDHEN and CDR2 is SYDVKM. Unmatched junction bases numbered 12, after V lost 3 bases and J lost 4 bases. DNA of the CDR3: TGTGCCAGCAGTTTCGGGGGGAGCGGGAAATATTACGAGCAGTACTTC. It encodes CASSFGGSGKYYEQYF. The full variable domain, rest sourced from reference TRBV28 and TRBJ2-7, is DVKVTQSSRYLVKRTGEKVFLECVQDMDHENMFWYRQDPGLGLRLIYFSYDVKMKEKGDIPEGYSVSREKKERFSLILESASTNQTSMYLCASSFGGSGKYYEQYFGPGTRLTVT.

This clonotype has a handful of counts. One end of the junction does not line up with germline, which may come from a read error. The rearrangement joins TRBV4-3 to TRBJ1-2; the D is unclear. The germline CDR1 and CDR2 sequences are LGHNA and YSLEER. The CDR3 covers 13 residues. The CDR3 region has the DNA TGCACCAGCAGCCAAGCCGGAAACTATGGCTACACCTTC. This codes for CTSSQAGNYGYTF.

For this clonotype: Germline and junction disagree at one end, which may indicate a read error. The chain combines TRBV13 with TRBJ2-3, with D tentatively TRBD2 (7 bases). The length of the CDR3 is 15 residues. Germline V gene sequence: CDR1 PRHDT, CDR2 FYEKMQ (reference sequence). The CDR3 protein is CASSPGTGGTNTQYF. DNA for the CDR3: TGTGCCAGCAGCCCTGGGACGGGGGGCACAAATACGCAGTATTTT.

A few counts support this clonotype. Germline is not matched at one junction end, which may reflect a read error. The CDR3 DNA follows: TGTGCCAGAAGCCGACAGGGGGCTTTAGATACGCAGTTTTTT. It yields the protein CARSRQGALDTQFF. The J gene is TRBJ2-3, the V gene TRBV12-3 or TRBV12-4; 10 positions agree with TRBD1. CDR3 length: 14 residues.

Points on this clonotype: The junction shows a germline mismatch at one end, possibly a read error. The V gene is TRBV4-3, the J gene TRBJ2-7, with a tentative D call TRBD1 (6 bases). Germline lookup yields CDR1 LGHNA and CDR2 YSLEER. The CDR3 contains 15 residues. CDR3 sequence (DNA): TGTGCCAGCAACCAAGACCTGACAGGCTCCTACGAGCAATACTTC. Translation: CASNQDLTGSYEQYF.

This clonotype occurred once. J is TRBJ1-1 and V is TRBV11-3; D unresolved. The CDR3 is 13 amino acids. CDR1 and CDR2 (germline): SGHNT, YENEEA. V was cut by 6 bases and J by 2 bases, with 10 bases left in between. The CDR3: CASSMAVNTEAFF. The CDR3 DNA follows: TGTGCCAGCAGTATGGCAGTTAACACTGAAGCTTTCTTT.